This TCR beta chain is drawn from a study of Ad26.COV2.S vaccination and SARS-CoV-2 variants. Whole-study context: Intramuscular Ad26.COV2.S doses were given once or twice, 56 days apart.

Treatment denoted: roughly 18 received Ad26.COV2.S at low or high dose, single or two shots; 5 received placebo; per-sample allocation not given. On day 63 after the first injection, vaccine and placebo recipients gave samples. Measured with immunoSEQ multiplex PCR; TCRdb has only the in-frame clones, and not every one. Among roughly 350,000 clones, about 87% were seen once, and the ten largest hold 6.4%. In regard to this clone: Its antigen remains unidentified.

Points from the study as a whole: Total T cell responses may have been underestimated by the TCR breadth and depth analyses.

The ends were cut back, 0 bases at V and 1 base at J, with 13 bases in the middle. The CDR3 runs 16 residues. The germline V gene encodes CDR1 SGHRS and CDR2 YFSETQ. Sample: peripheral blood, taken in a trial of Ad26.COV2.S vaccine versus placebo. The TCR sequence derives from a person aged 18-65 years who received the Ad26.COV2.S COVID-19 vaccine or a placebo. The chain links TRBV5-1 to TRBJ1-1, with D possibly TRBD1 on 6 matching bases. The CDR3 region has the DNA TGCGCCAGCAGCTTGGGAAATACAGGGCCGAACACTGAAGCTTTCTTT. Its translation: CASSLGNTGPNTEAFF.